Sequencing of this T cell receptor beta chain was carried out in a study of T cell clonotyping in hematopoietic cell transplantation. With respect to this clone: What it binds is not known.

The assay was immunoSEQ multiplex PCR, and TCRdb's table has in-frame clones only and misses some. The repertoire holds 10,000 to 14,000 clones, with roughly 89% as singletons. J gave up 0 bases and V 5 bases, and 10 bases lay outside the gene matches. CDR3 size: 17 residues. Germline lookup yields CDR1 SGHDT and CDR2 YYEEEE. The study's findings and limits: At the given depth, recipient repertoires were over 95% de novo clonotypes. Broader posttransplant TCR repertoire diversity was predicted by graft donor and pretransplant recipient Inverse Simpson Index values.

This sequence originates from a female patient in her 60s who had an allogeneic stem cell transplant from an unrelated donor, so the T cells may come from the graft donor. Some clones in this sample may be carry-over from other donors' samples. Source: PBMCs, taken 100 days after allogeneic stem cell transplant. V and J are TRBV5-6 and TRBJ2-4; TRBD1 matches at 8 bases. The CDR3 is CASSHSTGDLAKNIQYF. The CDR3 DNA sequence: TGTGCCAGCAGTCACTCGACAGGGGACTTAGCCAAAAACATTCAGTACTTC.